This entry is about one TCR beta chain. This clone was detected a few times. No cognate antigen has been identified for it. Base quality data are lacking; no much larger clone is found one base away. At diagnosis, peripheral blood, uninvolved tumor-adjacent lung and tumor were collected and were preserved as a mix of fresh-frozen and FFPE material. The germline V gene specifies SGHNT as CDR1 and YENEEA as CDR2. A distance of 15 bases separates the germline ends of V and J, which lose 5 bases and 7 bases respectively. The CDR3 holds 15 amino acids from the cysteine to the phenylalanine. Kept here is only the CDR3 DNA, which spans 45 bases and is read in frame from base 1. TCR beta CDR3 regions were sequenced from DNA using the immunoSEQ Assay. The published analysis was carried out like this. T cell density was computed as TCR beta template counts normalized to usable DNA estimated by amplifying housekeeping genes. Richness was estimated using the preseqR package, with extrapolation to 400,000 templates for PBMC samples and to 120,000 templates for tissue samples. Clonality was defined as one minus Pielou's evenness. Differential abundance testing on productive amino-acid clonotypes, with a minimum total count of 5 and an alpha of 0.1, was used to identify tissue-enriched TCRs. Repertoire overlap between compartments was quantified with the Jaccard Index and Morisita Overlap Index. GLIPH grouped TCR beta CDR3s together with public tetramer-defined viral CDR3s, and a viral motif had to include at least three viral sequences and show V-gene enrichment. Not all clones reach the TCRdb copy of this immuneACCESS table, which keeps in-frame sequences only. Checked studies attribute under half of the gap to unresolved V genes and leave the rest unexplained. The D gene and trimming were derived from the DNA, and the V and J assignments and clone size from that table. In all, the sample holds 4,000 to 6,500 clones, and approximately 33% of those were seen once. The ten top clones hold approximately 8% of the sample.

The record originates from a study of T cells in localized non-small cell lung cancer (dated by TCRdb to 2020 to 2021). Concerning the study at large: The study examined T cell repertoires in roughly 240 patients with early-stage NSCLC and compared tumors with uninvolved tumor-adjacent lungs. NSCLC patients had a mean age of around 66 years, and around 140 were male and about a hundred female. All 250 or so NSCLC patients in the cohort were treatment-naive and had localized lung tumors that were resected. Findings and caveats that apply to the study as a whole: The highest T cell clonality was observed in uninvolved tumor-adjacent lung, where clonality exceeded that of tumor, suggesting that antigenic responses were more focused in uninvolved tumor-adjacent lung. Since the design was exploratory, TCR variables were selected using unadjusted p-values with no false-discovery rate correction. Because multi-region sequencing of the tumors was not done, intratumor heterogeneity could not be ruled out. Longer overall survival was associated with higher T cell density in blood, whereas shorter survival was associated with higher clonality in adjacent lung. A median of roughly 60 of the top 100 tumor clones were detected in paired uninvolved adjacent lung, and around 27 of these tumor clones were also found among the top 100 clones of the paired uninvolved adjacent lung.

The sample was lung tumor tissue, taken before any cancer treatment. The chain uses TRBV11-3 and TRBJ1-6; TRBD1 is a weak D gene call, 5 bases matching. The TCR was taken from a female donor older than 55 with stage I lung adenocarcinoma. The CDR3 reads CASSPGPWGNSPLHF. The nucleotide sequence is TGTGCCAGCAGCCCAGGACCATGGGGGAATTCACCCCTCCACTTT. Outside the CDR3, residues come from the reference TRBV11-3 and TRBJ1-6 proteins, so the full variable domain is: EAGVVQSPRYKIIEKKQPVAFWCNPISGHNTLYWYLQNLGQGPELLIRYENEEAVDDSQLPKDRFSAERLKGVDSTLKIQPAELGDSAVYLCASSPGPWGNSPLHFGNGTRLTVT.